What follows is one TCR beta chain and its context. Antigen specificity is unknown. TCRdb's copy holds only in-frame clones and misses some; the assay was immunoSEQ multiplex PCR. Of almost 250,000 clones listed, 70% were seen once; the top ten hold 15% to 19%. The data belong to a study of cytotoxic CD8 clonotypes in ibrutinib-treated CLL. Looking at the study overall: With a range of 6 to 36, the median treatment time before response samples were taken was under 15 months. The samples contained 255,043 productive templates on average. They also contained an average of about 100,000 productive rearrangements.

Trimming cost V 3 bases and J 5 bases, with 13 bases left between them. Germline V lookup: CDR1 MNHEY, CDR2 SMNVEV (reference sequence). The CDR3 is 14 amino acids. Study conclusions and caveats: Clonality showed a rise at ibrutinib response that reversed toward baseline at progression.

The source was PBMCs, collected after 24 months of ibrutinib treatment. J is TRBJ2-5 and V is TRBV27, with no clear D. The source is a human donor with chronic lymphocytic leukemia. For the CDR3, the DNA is TGTGCCAGCAGTTTCAAGGGCTTTAAGGAGACCCAGTACTTC. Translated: CASSFKGFKETQYF.